Given below is one T cell receptor (beta chain) in context. At least ten counts were recorded for this clonotype. This receptor's antigen is unknown. Per-nucleotide qualities are absent, and no much larger clonotype sits a single base away. The cysteine opens and the phenylalanine closes a CDR3 of 14 amino acids. The DNA shown is the 42-base CDR3, in frame from base 1. V is pared back by 4 bases and J by 1 base, with 11 bases lying between the germline termini. The germline V gene supplies CDR1 SGHRS and CDR2 YFSETQ. This entry belongs to a study of Graves' ophthalmopathy and Graves' hyperthyroidism (dated by TCRdb to the late 2010s). Context from the whole study: Stable hyperthyroidism was defined as no progression to ophthalmopathy within 18 months of follow-up. To tell Graves' ophthalmopathy apart from Graves' hyperthyroidism, and to predict which patients would progress to ophthalmopathy, the study relied on TCR beta repertoire signatures. In total, some 140 blood samples were TCR-sequenced: 43 ophthalmopathy, roughly 80 hyperthyroidism and some 17 hyperthyroidism-to-ophthalmopathy patients. To explore V-J signatures distinguishing ophthalmopathy from hyperthyroidism, a discovery set of 100 or so patients (about 44 ophthalmopathy, 57 stable hyperthyroidism) was enrolled. The independent validation cohort included roughly 19 hyperthyroidism patients plus 17 patients who later progressed from hyperthyroidism to ophthalmopathy. In roughly 6 hyperthyroidism patients, the T-cell repertoire of thyroid tissue was compared with the T-cell repertoire of blood. Once sampling was done, hyperthyroidism patients were given methimazole at a starting dose of 30 mg daily, while ophthalmopathy patients were given high-dose intravenous methylprednisolone. Summary of the overall study and its limitations: Most of the expanded thyroid clonotypes with a frequency above 0.001 were also detected in blood, and it was suggested that the thyroid immune response may be reflected by blood repertoires. In cross-validation, the 13-signature model distinguished ophthalmopathy from stable hyperthyroidism with just over 85% sensitivity and nearly 82% specificity, and in the test set the corresponding values were approximately 79% and 70%. In validation, the model predicted ophthalmopathy progression with nearly 71% sensitivity and 72.22% specificity; 12 predicted patients were CT-confirmed with GO in a median of about 6.2 months. Sample size was not statistically predetermined, and group allocation was not concealed from the investigators.

For repertoire sequencing, TCR beta CDR3 regions were amplified from RNA transcripts. The first round was an RT-PCR using HTBI primers with the Qiagen OneStep RT-PCR kit, and this first round was followed by a second-round multiplex PCR, then size selection and purification. Libraries were sequenced on an Illumina HiSeq2000 using paired-end 100 bp reads. The paper's processing steps were these. SOAPnuke was used to process the reads, throwing out any read that had adapters, had uncalled bases, had a mean Phred below 15, or lacked an exact constant-primer or identifier match. COPE v1.2.5 was used to merge high-quality paired reads. Each unique nucleotide sequence was treated as a clonotype, and MiTCR v1.1 was used to align the clonotypes to the IMGT TRB V, D and J references. Only V-J combinations with frequency above 0.0001 were analysed, covering around 99% of repertoires. A TCR clonal expansion and chaos score per V-J combination was defined as the ratio of F50 clonal expansion to chaos observed in the TCRdist matrix. Welch's t-statistics and random forest were used to reduce features to over ten V-J combinations, which were fed into a naive Bayes classifier. The similarity between thyroid and blood repertoires was quantified using the Morisita-Horn index. TCRdb reran the public reads through fastp at Q25 and MiXCR, keeping productive beta chains. Rows matching on CDR3 protein sequence are summarized as one entry with the most common DNA and genes. What appears here as the V and J calls and clone size reflects TCRdb's work, not the paper's. For this sample the table gives about 550,000 distinct CDR3 sequences, of which 39% were detected only once. About 4% of the sample comes from the top ten.

The hyperthyroidism patients were 18 to 65 years old and newly diagnosed, with a disease duration of less than 2 months. Patients with other autoimmune diseases, uncontrolled infections, pregnancy or lactation were excluded. Diagnosis relied on clinical symptoms, serum thyroxine, TRAb, thyroid ultrasound and orbital computed tomography. Total RNA was extracted with Trizol reagent and quality-checked on an Agilent 2100 Bioanalyzer. Recombination linked TRBV5-1 to TRBJ1-1; a confident D gene designation cannot be given. The sequence was collected from an adult man with Graves' hyperthyroidism. The sample comprised peripheral blood or thyroid tissue (not recorded which). In nucleotides, the sequence is TGCGCCAGCAGCGTCCTGGATAGGAACACTGAAGCTTTCTTT. It translates to CASSVLDRNTEAFF.